Here is one T cell receptor (beta chain) with its context. Antigen unknown. Each sample had eight separate cDNA synthesis reactions. Added by template switching were UMIs that each held a 6-nucleotide sample barcode. TCRdb reprocessed the 5' RACE reads; each CDR3 protein has one entry and no DNA is given. This table holds some 160,000 distinct CDR3 sequences. The data stem from a study of monozygotic twins with inflammatory bowel disease. Broader study findings: Concordant and discordant twins showed no difference in repertoire similarity, possibly from limited power.

Collection of a roughly 2.3 ml blood sample took place per donor. The sequence was obtained from a human donor with ulcerative colitis or Crohn's disease, or a healthy co-twin of an affected twin (not recorded which). The source material was blood.

The CDR3: CSVEDRKREGQRTDTQYF. V is TRBV29-1 and J is TRBJ2-3; as DNA is missing, the TRBD2 call by TCRdb cannot be tested. The CDR3 sequence is 18 residues long. In germline, CDR1 is SQVTM, CDR2 ANQGSEA.